Here is one TCR beta chain with its context. The antigen is undetermined. This record comes from a study of CD8 T cells in ankylosing spondylitis. Study-wide findings and caveats: Significant enrichment of disease-linked clones was reported in matched ankylosing spondylitis synovial fluid. What seemed typical of ankylosing spondylitis blood was a TCR beta motif built from roughly eight highly homologous variants.

Making the TCR beta libraries involved quantitative 5'-RACE with molecular barcodes. TCRdb re-analysed the 5' RACE reads in MiXCR, keeping a single row per CDR3 protein. The sample contains about 360,000 distinct CDR3 sequences, 20% to 25% of which appear only once. The V gene's germline CDR1 is SGHVS and CDR2 FNYEAQ. V shed 2 bases and J 5 bases; nucleotides not matched to a gene: 8. CDR3 length equals 15 residues. The TCR was taken from a male donor with ankylosing spondylitis or in good health (not recorded which). The rearrangement uses TRBV7-6 and TRBJ2-5; TRBD1 matches at 7 bases. The sequencing sample was made of blood, either unsorted or a sorted T cell fraction (not recorded which). CDR3 bases: TGTGCCAGCAGCTTACCCTCGACAGGGTGGGAGACCCAGTACTTC. This sequence encodes CASSLPSTGWETQYF. Full variable domain (remainder filled in from reference TRBV7-6 and TRBJ2-5): GAGVSQSPRYKVTKRGQDVALRCDPISGHVSLYWYRQALGQGPEFLTYFNYEAQQDKSGLPNDRFSAERPEGSISTLTIQRTEQRDSAMYRCASSLPSTGWETQYFGPGTRLLVL.